A single sample gave rise to the 8 T cell receptor beta chains below, sequenced in a study of neurological immune-mediated disorders. TCRdb re-analysed the 5' RACE reads in MiXCR, keeping a single row per CDR3 protein. The sample contains under 90,000 distinct CDR3 sequences, 3% to 4.5% of which appear only once. The sample consisted of PBMCs. The receptors were sampled from a woman aged 45 to 65 with multiple sclerosis.

This clonotype was counted many times. The chain is built from TRBV20-1 and TRBJ1-1; D is unclear. Germline CDR1 is DFQATT and CDR2 is SNEGSKA (reference sequence). This CDR3 is built from 13 residues. Trimming took 0 bases from V and 0 from J, leaving 5 bases between them. The DNA for the CDR3 is TGCAGTGCTAGAGACTTCATGAACACTGAAGCTTTCTTT. Encoded protein: CSARDFMNTEAFF.

This clonotype has just a few counts. The genes are TRBV4-3 and TRBJ1-6, with a weak D call TRBD1 (6 bases). CDR1 is LGHNA, CDR2 YSLEER, per germline. The CDR3 covers 16 residues. With 4 bases removed from V and 9 bases from J, the gap between germline ends came to 19 bases. The CDR3 loop is CASSLSAQGASSPLHF. DNA of the CDR3: TGCGCCAGCAGCCTAAGTGCACAGGGAGCTTCTTCACCCCTCCACTTT.

This clonotype appeared many times. The chain uses TRBV15 and TRBJ1-1; possibly TRBD1 for D (5 bases). The CDR3 extends over 13 amino acids. In germline, CDR1 is LNHNV, CDR2 YYDKDF (reference sequence). Trimming took 0 bases from V and 11 from J, leaving 13 bases between them. DNA for the CDR3: TGTGCCACCAGCAGAGATGAGGGGCGCGGGGCTTTCTTT. This sequence encodes CATSRDEGRGAFF.

This clonotype appeared many times. The V gene is TRBV7-2, the J gene TRBJ2-5; D gene unclear. There are 12 residues in the CDR3. V was shortened by 3 bases and J by 5 bases, with 7 bases between the two germline ends. From germline, CDR1 is SGHTA and CDR2 FQGNSA. CDR3 region: CASSFGYETQYF. As DNA, the CDR3 is TGTGCCAGCAGCTTTGGTTATGAGACCCAGTACTTC.

This clonotype occurred many times. This sequence joins TRBV7-2 and TRBJ1-4; possible D gene TRBD1, 6 bases. The CDR3 consists of 14 residues. CDR1 and CDR2 (germline): SGHTA, FQGNSA. V lost 5 bases, J lost 6 bases, and 13 bases lay in between. CDR3: CASSQNREDEKLFF. CDR3 bases: TGTGCCAGCAGCCAAAACAGGGAGGATGAAAAACTGTTTTTT.

The table lists this clonotype with many counts. The V and J genes are TRBV28 and TRBJ2-3, with D possibly being TRBD2 (6 bases). This CDR3 contains 15 residues. Germline values: CDR1 MDHEN, CDR2 SYDVKM. V shed 3 bases and J shed 6 bases, with 16 bases lying between them. The CDR3 bases are TGTGCCAGCAGTTTCCCGGGACTGTTTTTTGATACGCAGTATTTT. It codes for CASSFPGLFFDTQYF.

Concerning this clonotype: A much bigger clone sits one base away, suggesting this may be a read error. CDR3 DNA: TGCAGTGCTAACCTCCGGGACAGGGGCTACGAGCAGTACTTC. This codes for CSANLRDRGYEQYF. V and J are TRBV20-1 and TRBJ2-7; TRBD1 agrees at 10 bases. J gave up 3 bases and V 4 bases, and 6 bases lay outside the gene matches. This CDR3 region has 14 residues. Germline CDR1 is DFQATT and CDR2 is SNEGSKA (reference sequence).

This clonotype was seen at least ten times. V and J are TRBV27 and TRBJ1-2; D gene uncertain. The CDR3 runs 13 residues. Trimming left V 3 bases short and J 10 bases short, with 15 bases between. Looked up from germline, CDR1 is MNHEY and CDR2 is SMNVEV (reference sequence). The CDR3 reads CASSFYSGSDYTF. The CDR3 DNA is TGTGCCAGCAGTTTCTATTCTGGATCTGACTACACCTTC.